A single TCR beta chain is shown here with its context. Antigen unknown. Sequenced by immunoSEQ multiplex PCR; TCRdb stores in-frame clones only, minus some. The repertoire holds roughly 2.1 million clones, with 85% to 95% as singletons. Germline V CDR1 and CDR2: LNHDA, SQIVND (reference sequence). Trimming removed 1 base from V and 4 bases from J, with 4 bases in between. The length of the CDR3 is 12 residues. The sample comes from a study of shared clonotypes between healthy human individuals. General study results and limits: On the whole, naive subsets had larger estimated richness than memory subsets had. Generation probability values for non-shared clonotypes were lower than those for clonotypes shared by all four donors.

CD45RO-negative, CCR7-selected cells formed the naive CD8 fraction, which excluded terminally differentiated effector memory CD45RA+ cells. This receptor was identified in a young man in good health. Some clones in this sample may be carry-over from other donors' samples. V is TRBV19 and J is TRBJ1-2, with D unclear. The sample comprised naive CD8+ T cells from PBMCs. The CDR3 DNA is TGTGCCAGTAGTATAGCCCTCTATGGCTACACCTTC. This gives the protein CASSIALYGYTF.